This T cell receptor (beta chain) comes out of a study of blood T cells in healthy people across ages. Each sample had at least 7 million PBMCs isolated. Primers used in a second PCR of about 6 to 12 cycles were a sample-barcoded 5' primer and a J-beta primer mix. TCRdb fed the 5' RACE reads into MiXCR, producing one record per CDR3 protein. The sample lists about 780,000 distinct CDR3 sequences, roughly 26% seen once, with less than 3.5% in the top ten. There are 15 residues in the CDR3. The ends were cut back, 1 base at V and 2 bases at J, with 12 bases in the middle. Germline CDR1 SGHAT, CDR2 FQNNGV. The same data also went into a second study, on T cells of mothers and their children.

The source material was blood. The receptor comes from a boy aged 5-17 years in good health. This chain links TRBV11-2 with TRBJ2-7; possibly TRBD1 for D (6 bases). The CDR3 reads CASSLGARDTYEQYF. The CDR3 DNA sequence: TGTGCCAGCAGCTTAGGGGCCCGGGACACCTACGAGCAGTACTTC.